This entry concerns a single TCR beta chain. Using immunoSEQ multiplex PCR, the repertoire was profiled, and TCRdb retains in-frame clones only, with some absent. The profile shows 95,000 to 130,000 clones, nearly 95% of them singletons. Trimming took 10 bases from V and 8 from J, leaving 15 bases between them. The CDR3 has 13 amino acids. Germline V lookup: CDR1 ENHRY, CDR2 SYGVKD. These data originate in a study of control samples from healthy donors and cancer patients. The sample consisted of blood. V usage is TRBV10-3 and J usage is TRBJ1-6; D unclear. The source is a man aged 25-45 years in good health. Here the CDR3 reads CATAADGDSPLHF. The CDR3 DNA is TGTGCCACTGCCGCGGACGGGGATTCACCCCTCCACTTT.